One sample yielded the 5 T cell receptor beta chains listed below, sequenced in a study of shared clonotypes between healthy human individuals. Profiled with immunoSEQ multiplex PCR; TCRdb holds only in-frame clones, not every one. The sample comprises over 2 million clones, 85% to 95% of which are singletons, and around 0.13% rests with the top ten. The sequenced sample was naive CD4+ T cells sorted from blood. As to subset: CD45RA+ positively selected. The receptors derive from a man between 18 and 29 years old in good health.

CDR3 DNA sequence: TGTGCCAGCAGCTTGAACAGATGGAGCAATCAGCCCCAGCATTTT. Amino acids: CASSLNRWSNQPQHF. The rearrangement joins TRBV5-6 to TRBJ1-5; no clear D. The CDR3 runs to 15 residues. The ends were cut back, 1 base at V and 1 base at J, with 9 bases in the middle. Germline values: CDR1 SGHDT, CDR2 YYEEEE. Complete variable domain (other parts from reference TRBV5-6 and TRBJ1-5): DAGVTQSPTHLIKTRGQQVTLRCSPKSGHDTVSWYQQALGQGPQFIFQYYEEEERQRGNFPDRFSGHQFPNYSSELNVNALLLGDSALYLCASSLNRWSNQPQHFGDGTRLSIL.

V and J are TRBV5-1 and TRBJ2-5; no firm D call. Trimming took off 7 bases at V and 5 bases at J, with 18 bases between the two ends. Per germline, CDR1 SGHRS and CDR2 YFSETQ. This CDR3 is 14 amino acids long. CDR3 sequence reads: CASQSLSLLETQYF. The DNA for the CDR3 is TGCGCCAGCCAGTCGCTATCCCTATTGGAGACCCAGTACTTC.

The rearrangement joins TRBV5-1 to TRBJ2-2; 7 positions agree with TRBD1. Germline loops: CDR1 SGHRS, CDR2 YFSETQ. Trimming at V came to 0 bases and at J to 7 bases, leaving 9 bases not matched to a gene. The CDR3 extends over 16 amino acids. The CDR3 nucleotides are TGCGCCAGCAGCTTGGACAGGGGCGCGTCTCTCGGGGAGCTGTTTTTT. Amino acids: CASSLDRGASLGELFF.

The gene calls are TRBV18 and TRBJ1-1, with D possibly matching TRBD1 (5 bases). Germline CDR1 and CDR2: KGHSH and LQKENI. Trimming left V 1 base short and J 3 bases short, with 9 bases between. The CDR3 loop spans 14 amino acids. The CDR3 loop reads CASSPLGEDTEAFF. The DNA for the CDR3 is TGTGCCAGCTCACCACTGGGGGAAGACACTGAAGCTTTCTTT.

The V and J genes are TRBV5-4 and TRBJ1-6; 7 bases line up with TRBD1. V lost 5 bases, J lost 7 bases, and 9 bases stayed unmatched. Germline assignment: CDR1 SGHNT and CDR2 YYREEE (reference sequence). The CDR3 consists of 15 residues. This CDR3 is CASRQQGIANSPLHF. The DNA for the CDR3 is TGTGCCAGCAGACAACAGGGGATCGCCAATTCACCCCTCCACTTT.